This paragraph reports one T cell receptor (beta chain). Its antigen is unknown. The sample comes from a study of T cell repertoires in cytomegalovirus infection. For the study at large: An indication of both CMV infection and matching HLA type came from public TCR beta signatures.

TCRdb redid the calling of the reads with MiXCR, one entry per CDR3 protein. The data contain about 830,000 distinct CDR3 sequences, 32% of them singletons. The CDR3 spans 13 residues. Trimming removed 3 bases from V and 8 bases from J; junction bases left unmatched: 6. This clonotype was obtained from a human donor in good health (CMV status not recorded). Some clones in this sample may be carry-over from other donors' samples. Sequencing was performed on cultured CD8+ T cells from PBMCs, taken from culture after CMV antigen stimulation. The rearrangement links TRBV12-3 or TRBV12-4 to TRBJ1-2, with 7 bases lining up with TRBD1. This chain's CDR3 is CASSLGQTLGYTF. Here the CDR3 DNA reads TGTGCCAGCAGTTTGGGACAGACCTTGGGCTACACCTTC.